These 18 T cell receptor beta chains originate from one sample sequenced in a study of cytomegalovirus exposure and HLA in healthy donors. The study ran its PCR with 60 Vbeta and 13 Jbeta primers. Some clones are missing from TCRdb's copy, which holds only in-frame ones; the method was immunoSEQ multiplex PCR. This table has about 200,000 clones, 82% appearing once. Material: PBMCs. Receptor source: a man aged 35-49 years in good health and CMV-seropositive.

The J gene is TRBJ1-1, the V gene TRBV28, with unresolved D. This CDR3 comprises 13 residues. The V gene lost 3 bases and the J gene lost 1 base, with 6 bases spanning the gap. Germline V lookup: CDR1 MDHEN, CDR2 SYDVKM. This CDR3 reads CASSLAGNTEAFF. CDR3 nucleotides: TGTGCCAGCAGTTTGGCAGGGAACACTGAAGCTTTCTTT.

For the CDR3, the DNA is TGTGCCAGCAGCAACAGGGGTTGGAGCAATCAGCCCCAGCATTTT. Its translation is CASSNRGWSNQPQHF. The rearrangement links TRBV7-7 to TRBJ1-5; 7 nucleotides line up with TRBD1. V was pared by 5 bases and J by 1 base, with 5 bases of the junction left unmatched. The germline gives CDR1 SSHAT, CDR2 FNYEAQ (reference sequence). The length of the CDR3 is 15 residues. Full variable domain (missing parts from reference TRBV7-7 and TRBJ1-5): GAGVSQSPRYKVTKRGQDVTLRCDPISSHATLYWYQQALGQGPEFLTYFNYEAQPDKSGLPSDRFSAERPEGSISTLTIQRTEQRDSAMYRCASSNRGWSNQPQHFGDGTRLSIL.

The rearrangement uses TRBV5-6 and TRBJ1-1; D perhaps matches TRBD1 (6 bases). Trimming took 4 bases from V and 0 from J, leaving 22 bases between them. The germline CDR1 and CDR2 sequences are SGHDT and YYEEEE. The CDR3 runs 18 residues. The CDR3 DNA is TGTGCCAGCAGCCCACGACACAGGGAATCACTATTGAACACTGAAGCTTTCTTT. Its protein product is CASSPRHRESLLNTEAFF.

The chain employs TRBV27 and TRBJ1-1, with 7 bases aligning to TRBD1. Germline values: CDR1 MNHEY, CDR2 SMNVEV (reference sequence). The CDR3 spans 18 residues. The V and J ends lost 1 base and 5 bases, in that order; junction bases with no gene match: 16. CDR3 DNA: TGTGCCAGCAGTTTATATGGGATTCTACAGGGGAGAGATACTGAAGCTTTCTTT. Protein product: CASSLYGILQGRDTEAFF.

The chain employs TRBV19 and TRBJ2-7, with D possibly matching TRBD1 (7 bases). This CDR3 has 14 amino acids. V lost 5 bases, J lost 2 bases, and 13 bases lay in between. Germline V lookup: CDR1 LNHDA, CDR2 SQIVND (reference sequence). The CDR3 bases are TGTGCCAGTAGTCCCAGGGGGGCTCCCTACGAGCAGTACTTC. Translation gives CASSPRGAPYEQYF.

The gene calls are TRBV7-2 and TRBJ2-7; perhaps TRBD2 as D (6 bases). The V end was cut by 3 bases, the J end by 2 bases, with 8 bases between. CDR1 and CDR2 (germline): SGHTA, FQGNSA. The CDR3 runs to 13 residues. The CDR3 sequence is CASSLTGAYEQYV. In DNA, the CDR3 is TGTGCCAGCAGCTTGACGGGAGCCTACGAGCAGTACGTC.

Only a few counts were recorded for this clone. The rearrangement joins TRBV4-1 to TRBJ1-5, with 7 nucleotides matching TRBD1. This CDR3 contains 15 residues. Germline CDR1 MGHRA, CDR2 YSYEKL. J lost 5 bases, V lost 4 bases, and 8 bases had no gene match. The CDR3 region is CASSPGTVQDQPQHF. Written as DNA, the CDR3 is TGCGCCAGCAGCCCCGGGACAGTTCAGGATCAGCCCCAGCATTTT.

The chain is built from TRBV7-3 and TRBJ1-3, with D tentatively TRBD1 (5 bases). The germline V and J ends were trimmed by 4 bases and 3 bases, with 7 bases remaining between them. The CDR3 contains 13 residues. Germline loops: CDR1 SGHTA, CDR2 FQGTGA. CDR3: CASSSTVGNTIYF. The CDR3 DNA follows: TGTGCCAGCAGCTCGACAGTTGGAAACACCATATATTTT.

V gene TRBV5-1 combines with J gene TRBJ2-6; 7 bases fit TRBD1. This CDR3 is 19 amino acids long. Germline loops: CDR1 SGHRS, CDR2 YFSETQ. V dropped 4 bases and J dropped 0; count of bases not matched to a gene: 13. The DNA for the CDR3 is TGCGCCAGCAGCCTTGGGACAGCCGAATTCCCCTCTGGGGCCAACGTCCTGACTTTC. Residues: CASSLGTAEFPSGANVLTF.

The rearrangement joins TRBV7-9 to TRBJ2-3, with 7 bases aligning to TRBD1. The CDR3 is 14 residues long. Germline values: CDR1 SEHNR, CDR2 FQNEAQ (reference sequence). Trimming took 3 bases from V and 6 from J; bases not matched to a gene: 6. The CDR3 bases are TGTGCCAGCAGCTTTACAGGGGAAGAGGATACGCAGTATTTT. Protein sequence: CASSFTGEEDTQYF.

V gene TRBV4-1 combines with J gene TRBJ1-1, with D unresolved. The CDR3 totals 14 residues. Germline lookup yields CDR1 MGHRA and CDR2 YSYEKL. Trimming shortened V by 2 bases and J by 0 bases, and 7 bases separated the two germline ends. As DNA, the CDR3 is TGCGCCAGCAGCCAAAACAGTATGAACACTGAAGCTTTCTTT. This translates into CASSQNSMNTEAFF.

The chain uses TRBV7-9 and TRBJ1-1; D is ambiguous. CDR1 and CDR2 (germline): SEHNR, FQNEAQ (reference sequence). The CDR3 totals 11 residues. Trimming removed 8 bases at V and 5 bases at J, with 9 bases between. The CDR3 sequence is CASRDGTEAFF. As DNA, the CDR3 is TGTGCCAGCCGAGACGGGACTGAAGCTTTCTTT.

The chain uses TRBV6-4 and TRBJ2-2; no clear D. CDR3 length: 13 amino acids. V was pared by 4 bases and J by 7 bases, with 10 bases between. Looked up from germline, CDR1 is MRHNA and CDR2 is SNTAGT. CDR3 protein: CASSGARNGELFF. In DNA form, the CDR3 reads TGTGCCAGCAGTGGGGCGCGCAACGGGGAGCTGTTTTTT.

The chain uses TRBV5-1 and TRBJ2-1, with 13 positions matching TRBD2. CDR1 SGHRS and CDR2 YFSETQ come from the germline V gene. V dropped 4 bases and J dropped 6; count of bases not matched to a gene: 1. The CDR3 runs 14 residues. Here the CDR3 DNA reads TGCGCCAGCAGCCGGACTAGCGGGAGCAATGAGCAGTTCTTC. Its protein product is CASSRTSGSNEQFF.

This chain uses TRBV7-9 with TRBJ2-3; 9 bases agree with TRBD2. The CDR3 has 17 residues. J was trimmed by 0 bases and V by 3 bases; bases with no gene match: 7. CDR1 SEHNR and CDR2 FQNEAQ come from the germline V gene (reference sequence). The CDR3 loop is CASSLNRREGSTDTQYF. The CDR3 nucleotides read TGTGCCAGCAGCTTGAACCGGCGGGAGGGGAGCACAGATACGCAGTATTTT.

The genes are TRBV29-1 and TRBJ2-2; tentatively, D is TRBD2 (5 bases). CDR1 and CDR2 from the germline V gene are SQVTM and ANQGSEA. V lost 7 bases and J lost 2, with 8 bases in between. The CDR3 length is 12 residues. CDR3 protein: CSGTDNTGELFF. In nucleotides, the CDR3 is TGCAGCGGGACTGACAACACCGGGGAGCTGTTTTTT.

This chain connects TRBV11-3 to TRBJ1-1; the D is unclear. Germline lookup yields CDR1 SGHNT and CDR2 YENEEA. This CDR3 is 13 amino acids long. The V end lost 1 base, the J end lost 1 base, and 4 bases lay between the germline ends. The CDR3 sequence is CASSLVWNTEAFF. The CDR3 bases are TGTGCCAGCAGCTTAGTCTGGAACACTGAAGCTTTCTTT. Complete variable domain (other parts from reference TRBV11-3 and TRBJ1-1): EAGVVQSPRYKIIEKKQPVAFWCNPISGHNTLYWYLQNLGQGPELLIRYENEEAVDDSQLPKDRFSAERLKGVDSTLKIQPAELGDSAVYLCASSLVWNTEAFFGQGTRLTVV.

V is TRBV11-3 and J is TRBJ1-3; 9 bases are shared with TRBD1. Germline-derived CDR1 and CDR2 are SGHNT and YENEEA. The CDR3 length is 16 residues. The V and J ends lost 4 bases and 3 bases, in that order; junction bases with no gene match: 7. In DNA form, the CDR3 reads TGTGCCAGCAGCTCACCGGGACAGGGTAATGGAAACACCATATATTTT. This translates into CASSSPGQGNGNTIYF.